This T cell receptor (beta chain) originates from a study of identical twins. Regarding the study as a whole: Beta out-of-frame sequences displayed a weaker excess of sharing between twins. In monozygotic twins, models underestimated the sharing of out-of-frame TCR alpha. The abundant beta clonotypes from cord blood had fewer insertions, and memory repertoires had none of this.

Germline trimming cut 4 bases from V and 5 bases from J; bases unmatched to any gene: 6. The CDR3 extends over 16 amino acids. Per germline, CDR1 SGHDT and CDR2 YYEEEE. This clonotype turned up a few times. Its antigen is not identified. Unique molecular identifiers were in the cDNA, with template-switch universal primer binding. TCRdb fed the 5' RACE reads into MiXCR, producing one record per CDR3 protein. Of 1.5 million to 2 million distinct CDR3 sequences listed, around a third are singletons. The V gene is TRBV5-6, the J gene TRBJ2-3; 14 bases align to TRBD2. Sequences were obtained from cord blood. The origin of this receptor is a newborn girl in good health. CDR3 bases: TGTGCCAGCAGCAAGGGACTAGCGGGAGTTGTAGATACGCAGTATTTT. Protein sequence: CASSKGLAGVVDTQYF.